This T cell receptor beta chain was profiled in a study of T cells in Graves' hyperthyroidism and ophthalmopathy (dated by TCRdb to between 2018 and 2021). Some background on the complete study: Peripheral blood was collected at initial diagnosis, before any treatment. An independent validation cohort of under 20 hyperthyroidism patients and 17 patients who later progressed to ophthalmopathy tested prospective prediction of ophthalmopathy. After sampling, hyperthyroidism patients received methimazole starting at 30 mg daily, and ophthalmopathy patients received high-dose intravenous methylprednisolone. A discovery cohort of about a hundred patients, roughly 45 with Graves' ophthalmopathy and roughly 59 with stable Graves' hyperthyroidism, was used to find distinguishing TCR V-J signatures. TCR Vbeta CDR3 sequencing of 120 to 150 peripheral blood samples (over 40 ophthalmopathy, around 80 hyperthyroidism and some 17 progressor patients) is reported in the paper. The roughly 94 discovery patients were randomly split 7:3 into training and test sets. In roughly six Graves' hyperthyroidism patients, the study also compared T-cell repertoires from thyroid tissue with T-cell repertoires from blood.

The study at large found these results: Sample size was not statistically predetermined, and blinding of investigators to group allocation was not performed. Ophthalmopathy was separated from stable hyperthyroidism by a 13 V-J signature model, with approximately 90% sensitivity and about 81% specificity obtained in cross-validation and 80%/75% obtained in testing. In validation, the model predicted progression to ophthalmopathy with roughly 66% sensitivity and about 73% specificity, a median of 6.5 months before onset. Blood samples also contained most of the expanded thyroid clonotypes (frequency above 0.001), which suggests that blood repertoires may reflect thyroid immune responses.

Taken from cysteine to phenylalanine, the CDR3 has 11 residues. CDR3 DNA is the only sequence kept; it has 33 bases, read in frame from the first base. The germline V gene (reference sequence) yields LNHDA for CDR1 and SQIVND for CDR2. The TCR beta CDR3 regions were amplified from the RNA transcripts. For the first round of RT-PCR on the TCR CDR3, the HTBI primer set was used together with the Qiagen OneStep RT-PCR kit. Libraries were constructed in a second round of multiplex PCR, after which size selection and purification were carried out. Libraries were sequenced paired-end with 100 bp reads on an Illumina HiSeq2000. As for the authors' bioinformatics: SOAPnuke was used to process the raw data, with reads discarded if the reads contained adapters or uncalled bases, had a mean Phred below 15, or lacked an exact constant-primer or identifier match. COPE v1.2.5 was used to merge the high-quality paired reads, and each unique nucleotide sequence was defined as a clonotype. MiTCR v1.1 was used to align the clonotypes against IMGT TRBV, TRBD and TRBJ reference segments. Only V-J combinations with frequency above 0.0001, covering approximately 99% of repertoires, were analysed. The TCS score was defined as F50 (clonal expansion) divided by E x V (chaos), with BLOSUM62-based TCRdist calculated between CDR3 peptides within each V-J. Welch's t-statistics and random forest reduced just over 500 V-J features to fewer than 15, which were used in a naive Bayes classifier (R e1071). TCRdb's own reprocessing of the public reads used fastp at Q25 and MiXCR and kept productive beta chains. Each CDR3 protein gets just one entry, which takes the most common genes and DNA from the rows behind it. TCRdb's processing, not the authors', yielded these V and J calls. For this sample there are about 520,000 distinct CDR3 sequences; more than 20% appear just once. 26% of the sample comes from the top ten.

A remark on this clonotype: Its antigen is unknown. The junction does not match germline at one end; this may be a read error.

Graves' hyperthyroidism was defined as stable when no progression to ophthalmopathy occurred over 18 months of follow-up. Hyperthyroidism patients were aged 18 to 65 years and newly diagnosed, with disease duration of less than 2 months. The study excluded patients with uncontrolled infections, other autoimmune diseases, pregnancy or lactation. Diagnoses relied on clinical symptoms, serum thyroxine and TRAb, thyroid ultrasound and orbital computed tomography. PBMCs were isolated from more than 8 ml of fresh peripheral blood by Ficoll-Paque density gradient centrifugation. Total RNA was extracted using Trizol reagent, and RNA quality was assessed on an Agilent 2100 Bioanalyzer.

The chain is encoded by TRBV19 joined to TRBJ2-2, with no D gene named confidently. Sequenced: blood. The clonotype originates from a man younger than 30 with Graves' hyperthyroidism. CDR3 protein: CASTITGELFF. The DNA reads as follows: TGTGCCAGTACTATAACCGGGGAGCTGTTTTTT.